This T cell receptor (beta chain) was documented in a study of cytotoxic CD8 clonotypes in ibrutinib-treated CLL. Study summary: Among patients, approximately 25 responded partially and 2 completely; 14 then stayed remitted and roughly 12 progressed after median about 68 months. Regarding the study as a whole: Private clonotypes, not public ones, expanded at ibrutinib response. Clonality rose at ibrutinib response and fell back toward baseline at progression.

Assay: immunoSEQ multiplex PCR; the TCRdb copy retains only in-frame clones and omits some. Of over 150,000 clones in the sample, more than 65% were seen once. The CDR3 extends over 15 amino acids. CDR1 is MNHNY, CDR2 SVGAGI, per germline (reference sequence). V gave up 2 bases and J gave up 1 base; unmatched junction bases: 3. Libraries of TCR beta were made from roughly 1.8 micrograms of genomic DNA that came from cryopreserved PBMCs. This clone showed up just once. Its antigen remains unknown. The chain joins TRBV6-6 to TRBJ1-1; 8 bases agree with TRBD1. Specimen: PBMCs, collected after 12 months of ibrutinib treatment. The TCR originated in a human donor with chronic lymphocytic leukemia. CDR3 loop: CASSYGDRRNTEAFF. The CDR3 DNA is TGTGCCAGCAGTTACGGGGACAGGCGGAACACTGAAGCTTTCTTT.